This T cell receptor beta chain derives from a study of control samples from healthy donors and cancer patients. The CDR3 loop spans 11 amino acids. V was clipped by 6 bases and J by 5 bases, with 8 bases between them. CDR1 is MNHEY and CDR2 is SVGAGI in the germline V gene. Data came from immunoSEQ multiplex PCR; TCRdb stores just in-frame clones and leaves some out. The sample lists 150,000 to 180,000 clones; about 94% were seen once. This clone was recorded once. The sequenced sample was blood. The chain combines TRBV6-5 with TRBJ2-7; tentatively, D is TRBD2 (5 bases). This TCR came from a man aged 40-55 years in good health. CDR3 residues: CASRRADEQYF. For the CDR3, the DNA is TGTGCCAGCAGGAGGGCTGACGAGCAGTACTTC.